Listed below are T cell receptor beta chains from one sample, sequenced in a study of cytomegalovirus exposure and HLA in healthy donors. Generated by immunoSEQ multiplex PCR, the TCRdb table keeps only in-frame clones and is missing some. The table lists 95,000 to 150,000 clones, about 90% of them singletons. Input material: PBMCs. The receptors were gathered from a woman younger than 35 in good health and CMV-seronegative. CDR3s include the opening cysteine and the closing phenylalanine or tryptophan. The D gene is left open where the match is weak. Not all rows give a size; the values are once, few, many and, for expanded clones, a class.

>TRBJ2-7|NA|TRBV6-1|NA
CASSEFPGISYEQYF
TGTGCCAGCAGTGAATTTCCAGGGATCTCCTACGAGCAGTACTTC
>TRBJ2-7|few|TRBV6-5|NA
CVYFNHGYEQYF
TGTGTTTATTTTAACCACGGCTACGAGCAGTACTTC
>TRBJ1-2|NA|TRBV6-1|NA
CASTPGGSYGYTF
TGTGCCAGCACCCCCGGGGGGAGCTATGGCTACACCTTC
>TRBJ2-7|NA|TRBV5-6|TRBD2
CASSLGSGLNSYEQYF
TGTGCCAGCAGCTTGGGTAGCGGGCTAAACTCCTACGAGCAGTACTTC
>TRBJ2-2|NA|TRBV2|NA
CASRTGTLHTGELFF
TGTGCCAGCAGGACCGGGACTCTTCACACCGGGGAGCTGTTTTTT
>TRBJ2-7|NA|TRBV5-6|TRBD1
CASSVTGDEQYF
TGTGCCAGCAGCGTGACAGGGGACGAGCAGTACTTC
>TRBJ1-2|NA|TRBV7-2|NA
CASSLVRDYGYTF
TGTGCCAGCAGCTTAGTCCGGGATTATGGCTACACCTTC
>TRBJ2-2|once|TRBV11-1|NA
CASRTGWATGELFF
TGTGCCAGCAGGACGGGGTGGGCCACCGGGGAGCTGTTTTTT
>TRBJ2-1|NA|TRBV9|NA
CASSDPLVAGNEQFF
TGTGCCAGCAGCGACCCTCTGGTTGCGGGCAATGAGCAGTTCTTC
>TRBJ2-6|NA|TRBV15|TRBD2
CATSVGLAGGTGANVLTF
TGTGCCACCAGCGTCGGACTAGCGGGGGGCACTGGGGCCAACGTCCTGACTTTC
>TRBJ2-2|few|TRBV7-2|TRBD2
CASSQFGTRNTGELFF
TGTGCCAGCAGCCAATTCGGGACTAGAAACACCGGGGAGCTGTTTTTT
>TRBJ2-5|NA|TRBV7-9|NA
CASSLIDQETQYF
TGTGCCAGCAGCTTAATAGACCAAGAGACCCAGTACTTC
>TRBJ2-1|NA|TRBV9|TRBD2
CASSVVAGNEQFF
TGTGCCAGCAGCGTTGTAGCGGGGAATGAGCAGTTCTTC
>TRBJ1-1|NA|TRBV9|TRBD1
CASSSNRGGAFF
TGTGCCAGCAGCTCTAACAGGGGGGGAGCTTTCTTT
>TRBJ1-1|NA|TRBV30|NA
CAWSPTRVLRTEAFF
TGTGCCTGGAGTCCAACGAGGGTCTTGAGGACTGAAGCTTTCTTT
>TRBJ1-2|NA|TRBV7-2|NA
CASSLVEGNYGYTF
TGTGCCAGCAGCTTAGTGGAGGGGAACTATGGCTACACCTTC
>TRBJ1-1|NA|TRBV28|NA
CASSLGRRGVRNTEAFF
TGTGCCAGCAGTTTAGGTCGGCGGGGGGTGCGGAACACTGAAGCTTTCTTT
>TRBJ2-5|NA|TRBV5-1|NA
CASSFQTASQETQYF
TGCGCCAGCAGCTTCCAAACAGCCTCCCAAGAGACCCAGTACTTC
>TRBJ1-4|NA|TRBV19|NA
CARAGGGKNEKLFF
TGTGCCAGAGCCGGTGGGGGGAAAAATGAAAAACTGTTTTTT
>TRBJ2-7|NA|TRBV7-2|NA
CASSSQGWYEQYF
TGTGCCAGCAGCTCCCAGGGGTGGTACGAGCAGTACTTC
>TRBJ2-1|NA|TRBV6-5|TRBD2
CASSPSGERLEQFF
TGTGCCAGCAGTCCTAGCGGGGAGCGGCTTGAGCAGTTCTTC
>TRBJ1-6|few|TRBV2|TRBD1
CASMQGAEIIPHF
TGTGCCAGCATGCAGGGGGCAGAGATAATTCCTCACTTT
>TRBJ1-5|NA|TRBV7-2|NA
CASSLASSNQPQHF
TGTGCCAGCAGCTTAGCTAGTAGCAATCAGCCCCAGCATTTT
>TRBJ1-6|NA|TRBV5-5|NA
CASSLEPVQSSYNSPLHF
TGTGCCAGCAGCTTGGAGCCCGTTCAAAGCTCCTATAATTCACCCCTCCACTTT
>TRBJ1-1|NA|TRBV6-1|NA
CAGGGPGTEAFF
TGTGCCGGGGGGGGGCCAGGCACTGAAGCTTTCTTT
>TRBJ1-1|NA|TRBV29-1|NA
CSGGGKEAFF
TGCAGCGGGGGAGGTAAGGAAGCTTTCTTT
>TRBJ2-7|NA|TRBV7-2|TRBD2
CASTTLAGISYEQYF
TGTGCCAGCACCACCCTAGCGGGGATCTCCTACGAGCAGTACTTC
>TRBJ2-5|many|TRBV7-3|NA
CASSPGLNGETQYF
TGTGCCAGCAGCCCGGGACTGAACGGAGAGACCCAGTACTTC
>TRBJ2-7|NA|TRBV6-6|NA
CASSTTLGYEQYF
TGTGCCAGCAGTACGACCCTAGGCTACGAGCAGTACTTC
>TRBJ2-3|NA|TRBV7-6|NA
CASSNTPIAGASTDTQYF
TGTGCCAGCAGCAACACCCCTATTGCGGGGGCTAGCACAGATACGCAGTATTTT
>TRBJ1-3|NA|TRBV2|TRBD1
CASSTGVGARSGNTIYF
TGTGCCAGCAGTACAGGGGTAGGTGCCCGCTCTGGAAACACCATATATTTT
>TRBJ2-1|NA|TRBV15|NA
CATSRDRGPEQFF
TGTGCCACCAGCAGAGATCGAGGGCCTGAGCAGTTCTTC
>TRBJ2-7|NA|TRBV27|NA
CASSLYPPGPYEQYF
TGTGCCAGCAGTTTATACCCCCCAGGGCCTTACGAGCAGTACTTC
>TRBJ1-5|NA|TRBV5-6|NA
CASSLLGGKTGNQPQHF
TGTGCCAGCAGCTTGCTCGGGGGGAAGACGGGCAATCAGCCCCAGCATTTT
>TRBJ2-7|once|TRBV7-8|TRBD2
CASSPRGSGDPQYF
TGTGCCAGCAGCCCCCGTGGTAGCGGGGACCCGCAGTACTTC
>TRBJ1-1|NA|TRBV7-2|NA
CASSPLGGLNTEAFF
TGTGCCAGCAGCCCCCTGGGGGGACTCAACACTGAAGCTTTCTTT
>TRBJ2-5|once|TRBV7-3|TRBD1
CASSLLRTGSGETQYF
TGTGCCAGCAGCTTACTCCGGACAGGATCGGGAGAGACCCAGTACTTC
>TRBJ2-1|NA|TRBV13|NA
CASSPTGERSFYNEQFF
TGTGCCAGCAGCCCCACGGGTGAGCGCTCCTTTTACAATGAGCAGTTCTTC
>TRBJ1-5|NA|TRBV27|NA
CASILVGRGQNLPEQPQHF
TGTGCCAGCATCCTGGTGGGGAGGGGACAAAATCTTCCGGAACAGCCCCAGCATTTT
>TRBJ2-1|NA|TRBV11-2|NA
CASSLYPHQGNNEQFF
TGTGCCAGCAGCTTATATCCCCACCAGGGGAACAATGAGCAGTTCTTC
>TRBJ2-7|NA|TRBV7-3|TRBD2
CASSLGAGPYEQYF
TGTGCCAGCAGCTTGGGAGCGGGACCCTACGAGCAGTACTTC